The entry below gives a single T cell receptor beta chain sequence along with its context. Its target is unknown. TCR alpha and beta CDR3 regions were amplified from RNA using iRepertoire nested multiplex PCR. One-step reverse transcription and amplification started from about 100-400 ng of tissue mRNA or PBMC total RNA. One entry per CDR3 protein results from TCRdb running MiXCR on the multiplex PCR reads. There are approximately 120,000 distinct CDR3 sequences in the sample; roughly 24% occur only once, and around 15% lies in the top ten. The data belong to a study of glioma-infiltrating T cells. Study-wide results and limits: CDR3 overlap between tissue and blood was very small. Above-expected tissue-blood divergence occurred in all gliomas, most in low-grade ones.

Sequenced input: glioma tissue, nonneoplastic brain tissue, or PBMCs (not recorded which). This TCR came from a human donor with low-grade glioma or glioblastoma, undergoing nonglioma brain surgery, or in good health (not recorded which).

This CDR3 reads CAISEARGVSYNEQFF. DNA for the CDR3: TGTGCCATCAGTGAGGCAAGAGGGGTTTCCTACAATGAGCAGTTCTTC. The chain joins TRBV10-3 to TRBJ2-1; D may be TRBD1 or TRBD2 (5 bases each). Germline V CDR1 and CDR2: ENHRY, SYGVKD. The CDR3 length is 16 residues. Deletions cut 2 bases from V and 1 base from J, with 12 bases between.